These T cell receptor beta chains were read from a single sample in a study of PD-L1 blockade in urothelial cancer. Sequenced by immunoSEQ multiplex PCR; TCRdb stores in-frame clones only, minus some. The table lists about 100,000 clones, 91% of them singletons, with 0.75% to 0.95% in the top ten. Material: PBMCs, obtained around atezolizumab (anti-PD-L1) treatment. The source of these receptors is a woman aged 80 or older with urothelial cancer. The CDR3 runs from the conserved cysteine through the conserved F or W. D genes are given only for firm matches. Clone size is not always given. Where it is, it says once, few, many or a class for expanded clones.

clone_size	v_call	d_call	j_call	cdr3_aa	cdr3_nt
NA	TRBV27	TRBD2	TRBJ2-2	CASSLPGLAANTGELFF	TGTGCCAGCAGTTTGCCTGGACTAGCGGCAAACACCGGGGAGCTGTTTTTT
NA	TRBV28	TRBD2	TRBJ2-3	CASSFAGGQDTDTQYF	TGTGCCAGCAGTTTTGCGGGGGGACAAGACACAGATACGCAGTATTTT
NA	TRBV20-1	NA	TRBJ2-1	CSSPSNNEQFF	TGCAGTTCCCCTAGCAACAATGAGCAGTTCTTC
NA	TRBV11-2	TRBD2	TRBJ2-1	CASSLELSGSRNEQFF	TGTGCCAGCAGCTTAGAGCTTAGCGGGAGTAGGAATGAGCAGTTCTTC
NA	TRBV29-1	NA	TRBJ2-1	CSTGAGSQGLEQFF	TGCAGCACCGGAGCCGGTTCCCAAGGCCTAGAGCAGTTCTTC
NA	TRBV10-1	TRBD1	TRBJ1-1	CASSQGARTEAFF	TGCGCCAGCAGCCAGGGGGCGCGGACTGAAGCTTTCTTT
NA	TRBV5-1	TRBD1	TRBJ2-7	CASSRGTGNYEQYF	TGCGCCAGCAGCAGGGGGACAGGGAACTACGAGCAGTACTTC
NA	TRBV27	TRBD1	TRBJ1-1	CASLTGGRAFF	TGTGCCAGCCTGACAGGGGGCCGAGCTTTCTTT
NA	TRBV4-2	NA	TRBJ2-3	CASSQYTGIDTQYF	TGTGCCAGCAGCCAGTATACAGGGATAGATACGCAGTATTTT
NA	TRBV27	TRBD1	TRBJ2-7	CASSWTGPTYEQYF	TGTGCCAGCAGTTGGACAGGGCCCACCTACGAGCAGTACTTC
NA	TRBV5-1	NA	TRBJ2-7	CASSLQGLTYEQYF	TGCGCCAGCAGCTTGCAGGGACTCACCTACGAGCAGTACTTC
NA	TRBV28	NA	TRBJ1-2	CASSSPRGPYGYTF	TGTGCCAGCAGTTCCCCCAGGGGACCCTATGGCTACACCTTC
NA	TRBV2	TRBD1	TRBJ2-3	CAGNRGEADTQYF	TGTGCCGGTAACAGGGGCGAGGCAGATACGCAGTATTTT
NA	TRBV4-1	TRBD2	TRBJ2-1	CASSQDSLAGSSYNEQFF	TGCGCCAGCAGCCAAGATAGCCTAGCGGGAAGCTCCTACAATGAGCAGTTCTTC
NA	TRBV28	NA	TRBJ2-5	CASSASSHQETQYF	TGTGCCAGCAGTGCGTCGAGTCACCAAGAGACCCAGTACTTC
once	TRBV5-1	TRBD1	TRBJ1-2	CASSPGTDSYGYTF	TGCGCCAGCAGCCCCGGGACAGATTCCTATGGCTACACCTTC
NA	TRBV27	TRBD2	TRBJ2-7	CASSSALAGSYEQYF	TGTGCCAGCAGTTCAGCGCTAGCGGGGTCCTACGAGCAGTACTTC
NA	TRBV6-1	TRBD1	TRBJ1-2	CASSSGGLDYGYTF	TGTGCCAGCTCCTCAGGGGGACTAGACTATGGCTACACCTTC
NA	TRBV7-8	NA	TRBJ1-4	CASRGQLNEKLFF	TGTGCCAGCAGGGGGCAGCTTAATGAAAAACTGTTTTTT
NA	TRBV7-3	TRBD2	TRBJ2-1	CASSLGLAAYNEQFF	TGTGCCAGCAGCCTGGGACTAGCGGCGTACAATGAGCAGTTCTTC
NA	TRBV30	NA	TRBJ2-5	CAWSVPLSRQETQYF	TGTGCCTGGAGTGTACCCTTGTCCAGACAAGAGACCCAGTACTTC
NA	TRBV27	NA	TRBJ1-1	CASRTLQDTEAFF	TGTGCCAGCAGGACCCTCCAGGACACTGAAGCTTTCTTT
few	TRBV27	NA	TRBJ1-1	CASSTGRTEAFF	TGTGCCAGCAGCACAGGGAGAACTGAAGCTTTCTTT
NA	TRBV15	TRBD1	TRBJ2-2	CATSGWTGATGELFF	TGTGCCACCAGCGGATGGACAGGGGCCACCGGGGAGCTGTTTTTT
NA	TRBV9	TRBD1	TRBJ2-1	CASSLQGAGSYNEQFF	TGTGCCAGCAGCTTACAGGGGGCTGGATCCTACAATGAGCAGTTCTTC
NA	TRBV4-1	NA	TRBJ2-5	CASSPPGLQTQYF	TGCGCCAGCAGCCCCCCAGGGTTACAGACCCAGTACTTC
NA	TRBV11-2	TRBD1	TRBJ2-7	CASSLGADREYEQYF	TGTGCCAGCAGCTTAGGTGCGGACAGGGAATACGAGCAGTACTTC
NA	TRBV7-8	NA	TRBJ1-4	CASSSSITGISEKLFF	TGTGCCAGCAGCTCCTCAATCACAGGAATAAGTGAAAAACTGTTTTTT
NA	TRBV21-1	NA	TRBJ2-7	CASSKAPTTGAYEQYF	TGTGCCAGCAGCAAAGCGCCGACAACGGGGGCCTACGAGCAGTACTTC
NA	TRBV5-1	TRBD1	TRBJ1-2	CASSPGQDYGYTF	TGCGCCAGCAGCCCCGGACAGGACTATGGCTACACCTTC
once	TRBV7-3	TRBD1	TRBJ2-7	CASSLRTGGDEQYF	TGTGCCAGCAGCTTAAGGACAGGGGGCGACGAGCAGTACTTC
NA	TRBV10-1	NA	TRBJ1-4	CASSESTGGQEKLFF	TGCGCCAGCAGTGAGTCGACTGGGGGCCAGGAAAAACTGTTTTTT